These 26 T cell receptor beta chains came from one sample sequenced in a study of T cells after yellow fever vaccination (dated by TCRdb to about 2019). The library was made by 5' RACE. The sample was run on an Illumina NovaSeq 6000. TCRdb reprocessing: public reads trimmed at Q25 with fastp, clones called with MiXCR, in-frame beta chains kept. Each record represents a unique CDR3 protein, reported with the most common genes and DNA among its rows. Within this sample are about 120,000 distinct CDR3 sequences, with 7.5% to 10% of them counted one time only. Approximately 39% of the sample lies in the top ten. The sample's treatment or condition, from its label and the paper: live attenuated yellow fever vaccine strain. This specimen consisted of CD8+ T cells sorted from PBMCs, obtained on the day of the yellow fever booster vaccination. These receptors were obtained from a man younger than 35 who received the YFV17D yellow fever vaccine.

This clonotype was counted between two and nine times. V usage is TRBV5-1 and J usage is TRBJ2-7; tentatively, D is TRBD1 or TRBD2 (6 bases each). Trimming removed 3 bases from V and 3 bases from J, with 16 bases in between. This CDR3 has 15 residues. CDR1 SGHRS and CDR2 YFSETQ come from the germline V gene. CDR3 loop: CASSSGEEHLYEQYF. The CDR3 region has the DNA TGCGCCAGCAGCTCAGGGGAGGAACACCTCTACGAGCAGTACTTC.

There are a few counts of this clonotype. The chain carries TRBV12-3 or TRBV12-4 and TRBJ1-1; the D gene is possibly TRBD1 (6 bases). This CDR3 has 12 amino acids. V shed 6 bases and J shed 6 bases, with 11 bases lying between them. CDR3 residues: CASSPEGAEAFF. CDR3 bases: TGTGCCAGCAGCCCCGAGGGGGCTGAAGCTTTCTTT.

Only a few counts were recorded for this clonotype. The chain uses TRBV15 and TRBJ1-3; 8 bases match TRBD1. The CDR3 has 15 residues. J was trimmed by 2 bases and V by 8 bases; bases with no gene match: 8. CDR1 and CDR2 (germline): LNHNV, YYDKDF (reference sequence). DNA of the CDR3: TGTGCCACCGAGGACAGGGCCTATGCTGGAAACACCATATATTTT. This translates into CATEDRAYAGNTIYF.

The genes are TRBV20-1 and TRBJ2-7; no clear D. V dropped 0 bases and J dropped 0 bases, with 9 bases sitting between them. This CDR3 spans 14 amino acids. CDR1 is DFQATT and CDR2 is SNEGSKA in the germline V gene (reference sequence). The DNA of the CDR3 is TGCAGTGCTAGAGATCCCCCTAGCTCCTACGAGCAGTACGTC. As protein: CSARDPPSSYEQYV.

This clonotype occurred many times. CDR3 DNA: TGTGCCAGCAGCTTTGGGGTAGGATTGGAGCAGTATTTT. Amino acid sequence: CASSFGVGLEQYF. The chain joins TRBV7-6 to TRBJ2-3, with D unclear. The ends were cut back, 3 bases at V and 11 bases at J, with 15 bases in the middle. Per the germline V gene, CDR1 is SGHVS and CDR2 is FNYEAQ. The CDR3 is made up of 13 amino acids.

This clonotype occurred many times. The chain carries TRBV29-1 and TRBJ2-3, with 7 nucleotides matching TRBD1. The CDR3 extends over 12 amino acids. Germline trimming cut 6 bases from V and 6 bases from J; bases unmatched to any gene: 6. CDR1 is SQVTM, CDR2 ANQGSEA, per germline. The CDR3 region has the DNA TGCAGCGTACCCCGGGACAGTGATACGCAGTATTTT. As protein: CSVPRDSDTQYF.

In this sample, this clonotype turned up many times. The rearrangement joins TRBV5-4 to TRBJ2-7; tentative D call: TRBD1 (6 bases). With 3 bases removed from V and 1 base from J, the gap between germline ends came to 8 bases. Per the germline V gene, CDR1 is SGHNT and CDR2 is YYREEE (reference sequence). The CDR3 runs 13 residues. The CDR3 sequence is CASSSDSSYEQYF. In nucleotides, the CDR3 is TGTGCCAGCAGCTCGGACAGTTCCTACGAGCAGTACTTC.

The chain has TRBV19 and TRBJ1-5, with D perhaps TRBD1 (5 bases). CDR3 size: 15 residues. Germline assignment: CDR1 LNHDA and CDR2 SQIVND (reference sequence). The V end lost 3 bases, the J end lost 0 bases, and 9 bases lay between the germline ends. The CDR3 loop reads CASSMVQGSNQPQHF. DNA of the CDR3: TGTGCCAGTAGTATGGTGCAGGGTAGCAATCAGCCCCAGCATTTT.

J is TRBJ1-6 and V is TRBV7-6; possible D gene TRBD1, 5 bases. CDR1 and CDR2 from the germline V gene are SGHVS and FNYEAQ. The V gene lost 5 bases and the J gene lost 7 bases, with 15 bases spanning the gap. There are 15 residues in the CDR3. CDR3 DNA sequence: TGTGCCAGCAGCCCAGCGGGGGGAAGGAATTCACCCCTCCACTTT. This codes for CASSPAGGRNSPLHF.

In this sample, this clonotype turned up a few times. The chain carries TRBV4-1 and TRBJ1-2; no definite D call. CDR3 length: 14 amino acids. Per germline, CDR1 MGHRA and CDR2 YSYEKL. V shed 0 bases and J shed 3 bases, with 8 bases lying between them. Here the CDR3 reads CASSQERTYYGYTF. The CDR3 DNA sequence: TGCGCCAGCAGCCAAGAACGGACCTACTATGGCTACACCTTC.

The chain has TRBV10-2 and TRBJ2-7; TRBD2 matches 12 bases. This CDR3 region has 14 residues. Per the germline V gene, CDR1 is WSHSY and CDR2 is SAAADI. Trimming took 5 bases from V and 2 from J; bases not matched to a gene: 1. CDR3 nucleotides: TGCGCCAGCAGTTCTAGCGGGGGGGCCTACGAGCAGTACTTC. Protein product: CASSSSGGAYEQYF.

This clonotype was counted many times. The CDR3 region has the DNA TGCAGTGCTAGTAGTCTAGCGGGGGGCTACGAGCAGTACTTC. Amino acids: CSASSLAGGYEQYF. The V and J genes are TRBV20-1 and TRBJ2-7; 11 bases match TRBD2. With 3 bases clipped from V and 3 bases from J, the junction kept 4 bases outside the gene matches. Germline CDR1 and CDR2: DFQATT and SNEGSKA (reference sequence). This CDR3 comprises 14 residues.

There are a few counts of this clonotype. The chain is built from TRBV9 and TRBJ2-2; D gene uncertain. Trimming removed 4 bases from V and 0 bases from J, with 16 bases in between. The length of the CDR3 is 17 residues. Germline V gene lookup returns CDR1 SGDLS and CDR2 YYNGEE. As DNA, the CDR3 is TGTGCCAGCAGCACCAGTAGGGCCGAAGCGAACACCGGGGAGCTGTTTTTT. The encoded protein is CASSTSRAEANTGELFF. The variable domain in full, with the rest retrieved from reference TRBV9 and TRBJ2-2, is DSGVTQTPKHLITATGQRVTLRCSPRSGDLSVYWYQQSLDQGLQFLIQYYNGEERAKGNILERFSAQQFPDLHSELNLSSLELGDSALYFCASSTSRAEANTGELFFGEGSRLTVL.

This chain joins TRBV7-3 and TRBJ1-6, with D unresolved. V shed 0 bases and J shed 0 bases, with 6 bases lying between them. Looked up from germline, CDR1 is SGHTA and CDR2 is FQGTGA. CDR3 length: 16 residues. The CDR3 sequence is CASSLTARSYNSPLHF. The CDR3 bases are TGTGCCAGCAGCTTAACCGCCCGCTCCTATAATTCACCCCTCCACTTT.

The chain has TRBV7-9 and TRBJ2-7, with TRBD1 identical over 10 bases. The CDR3 covers 18 residues. Germline-derived CDR1 and CDR2 are SEHNR and FQNEAQ (reference sequence). Trimming cost V 2 bases and J 0 bases; bases outside gene matches: 10. In nucleotides, the CDR3 is TGTGCCAGCAGCTTAACTCCGGGGACAGGGGCCCTCTCCTACGAGCAGTACTTC. Residues: CASSLTPGTGALSYEQYF. Full variable domain (outside the CDR3, taken from reference TRBV7-9 and TRBJ2-7): DTGVSQNPRHKITKRGQNVTFRCDPISEHNRLYWYRQTLGQGPEFLTYFQNEAQLEKSRLLSDRFSAERPKGSFSTLEIQRTEQGDSAMYLCASSLTPGTGALSYEQYFGPGTRLTVT.

In this sample, this clonotype turned up many times. Here the CDR3 DNA reads TGCGCCAGCAGCCAAACAGGGCGGCGGCCCCAGCATTTT. Its protein product is CASSQTGRRPQHF. The genes are TRBV4-3 and TRBJ1-5, with D perhaps matching TRBD1 (6 bases). V gave up 2 bases and J gave up 9 bases, with 11 bases separating them. The CDR3 sequence is 13 residues long. Germline V CDR1 and CDR2: LGHNA, YSLEER.

This rearrangement joins TRBV5-6 to TRBJ2-1; D gene uncertain. Between the trimmed V and J ends, which lost 0 bases and 4 bases, there was a span of 8 bases. The length of the CDR3 is 14 residues. The V gene's germline CDR1 is SGHDT and CDR2 YYEEEE. CDR3 residues: CASSLERFYNEQFF. Here the CDR3 DNA reads TGTGCCAGCAGCTTGGAGCGTTTTTACAATGAGCAGTTCTTC.

The CDR3 DNA reads as TGCGCCAGCAGCCCCCGAGGGTTGAACACTGAAGCTTTCTTT. Translated, it gives CASSPRGLNTEAFF. The chain employs TRBV4-3 and TRBJ1-1, with D hard to call. CDR3 length equals 14 residues. Per germline, CDR1 LGHNA and CDR2 YSLEER. Trimming took 4 bases from V and 0 from J, leaving 9 bases between them.

The V gene is TRBV29-1, the J gene TRBJ2-3; D gene uncertain. The CDR3 loop spans 13 amino acids. CDR1 SQVTM and CDR2 ANQGSEA come from the germline V gene. V was pared by 3 bases and J by 0 bases, with 7 bases between. DNA for the CDR3: TGCAGCGTTGACGGCACTAGCACAGATACGCAGTATTTT. This encodes CSVDGTSTDTQYF.

This sequence joins TRBV29-1 and TRBJ2-3; D is undetermined. The CDR3 totals 14 residues. The V gene's germline CDR1 is SQVTM and CDR2 ANQGSEA. Trimming took off 7 bases at V and 6 bases at J, with 20 bases between the two ends. Here the CDR3 reads CSALRALPGDTQYF. CDR3 in DNA: TGCAGCGCTCTCCGGGCCCTACCCGGGGATACGCAGTATTTT.

This clonotype was seen repeatedly, ten times or more. V and J are TRBV3-1 and TRBJ2-3; 8 bases agree with TRBD2. V was pared by 1 base and J by 4 bases, with 4 bases of the junction left unmatched. The CDR3 has 15 residues. Germline V gene lookup returns CDR1 LGHDT and CDR2 YNNKEL (reference sequence). The CDR3 spells CASSQAGGPADTQYF. Written as DNA, the CDR3 is TGTGCCAGCAGCCAAGCGGGGGGGCCTGCAGATACGCAGTATTTT.

The chain couples TRBV18 to TRBJ2-1; TRBD2 aligns across 10 bases. V lost 1 base, J lost 7 bases, and 4 bases stayed unmatched. Germline V gives CDR1 KGHSH, CDR2 LQKENI. The CDR3 sequence is 15 residues long. The CDR3 nucleotides read TGTGCCAGCTCACCACTGCCAGCGGGGGGGAATGAGCAGTTCTTC. Its protein product is CASSPLPAGGNEQFF.

The V gene is TRBV25-1, the J gene TRBJ2-3; D remains unclear. The CDR3 has 13 residues. Germline V CDR1 and CDR2: MGHDK, SYGVNS. Trimming removed 0 bases from V and 4 bases from J, with 5 bases in between. Here the CDR3 DNA reads TGTGCCAGCAGTGAATACGCAGCAGATACGCAGTATTTT. As protein: CASSEYAADTQYF.

As for this clonotype: A much larger clone sits a single nucleotide away, making a read error possible. The rearrangement joins TRBV6-2 or TRBV6-3 to TRBJ2-1; D is unclear. CDR3 length: 14 amino acids. From germline, CDR1 is MNHEY and CDR2 SVGEGT. The CDR3 protein is CDSSYSDDYNEQFF. In DNA form, the CDR3 reads TGTGACAGCAGTTACTCGGACGATTACAATGAGCAGTTCTTC.

This clonotype was seen a handful of times. The chain has TRBV5-1 and TRBJ1-5, with a possible D match to TRBD1 (5 bases). This CDR3 contains 15 residues. The V end lost 3 bases, the J end lost 2 bases, and 12 bases lay between the germline ends. In germline, CDR1 is SGHRS, CDR2 YFSETQ. The CDR3 protein is CASSSGGGGNQPQHF. Written as DNA, the CDR3 is TGCGCCAGCAGCTCGGGGGGAGGGGGCAATCAGCCCCAGCATTTT.

Concerning this clonotype itself: A much larger clone sits a single nucleotide away, making a read error possible. This chain uses TRBV9 with TRBJ1-1, with D possibly matching TRBD1 (5 bases). The CDR3 contains 13 residues. V was trimmed by 0 bases and J by 3 bases, leaving 6 bases between them. Germline V gene lookup returns CDR1 SGDLS and CDR2 YYNGEE. The DNA for the CDR3 is TGTGCCAGCAGCGTAGGGGGGGACACTGAAGCTTTCTTT. It yields the protein CASSVGGDTEAFF. Together with reference TRBV9 and TRBJ1-1, the CDR3 gives the full variable domain: DSGVTQTPKHLITATGQRVTLRCSPRSGDLSVYWYQQSLDQGLQFLIQYYNGEERAKGNILERFSAQQFPDLHSELNLSSLELGDSALYFCASSVGGDTEAFFGQGTRLTVV.